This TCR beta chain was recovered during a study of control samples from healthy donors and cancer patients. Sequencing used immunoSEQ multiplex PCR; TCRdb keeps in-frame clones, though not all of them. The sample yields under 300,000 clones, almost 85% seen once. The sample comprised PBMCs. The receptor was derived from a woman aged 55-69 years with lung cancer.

The CDR3 sequence is CATSTLQGNTEAFF. DNA of the CDR3: TGTGCCACCAGCACGTTACAGGGGAACACTGAAGCTTTCTTT. The rearrangement links TRBV15 to TRBJ1-1; D is perhaps TRBD1 (6 bases). Per germline, CDR1 LNHNV and CDR2 YYDKDF (reference sequence). V was cut by 4 bases and J by 1 base, with 10 bases left in between. The CDR3 consists of 14 residues. Full variable domain (missing parts from reference TRBV15 and TRBJ1-1): DAMVIQNPRYQVTQFGKPVTLSCSQTLNHNVMYWYQQKSSQAPKLLFHYYDKDFNNEADTPDNFQSRRPNTSFCFLDIRSPGLGDTAMYLCATSTLQGNTEAFFGQGTRLTVV.